What follows is one T cell receptor beta chain and its context. What it recognizes is unknown. The data originate from a study of T cell responses to AZD1222 COVID-19 vaccine. Assay used: immunoSEQ multiplex PCR; TCRdb lists only in-frame clones, some missing. Among about 53,000 clones, around 84% were seen once, and the ten largest hold roughly 27%. This CDR3 is built from 14 residues. The germline V gene encodes CDR1 WNHNN and CDR2 SYGVQD (reference sequence). The V end was cut by 4 bases, the J end by 6 bases, with 10 bases between. Findings of the study overall: Donor demographics were predominantly white British with a female majority; clonal diversity may be underestimated. Among spike-specific TCRs, nearly half reportedly target unmutated variant regions. A rise in Spike-specific TCR breadth and depth followed two AZD1222 doses.

The clonotype originates from an adult in good health. Sequenced here: peripheral blood, sampled on day 0 of AZD1222 vaccination. The chain links TRBV10-1 to TRBJ1-6, with a tentative D call TRBD1 (5 bases). The CDR3 DNA is TGCGCCAGCAGTGGTGCGGACATTAATTCACCCCTCCACTTT. Translated, it gives CASSGADINSPLHF.